Listed below are T cell receptor beta chains from one sample, sequenced in a study of blood T cells in healthy people across ages. Each CDR3 protein gets one entry after TCRdb re-called the 5' RACE reads with MiXCR. This table holds hundreds of thousands of distinct CDR3 sequences, 20% to 25% found once. The sequencing sample was made of blood. These receptors all stem from a man in his 70s in good health. Each CDR3 is given with its conserved first and last residue. The D gene is left open where the match is weak. Some rows mark clone size as missing; the rest say once, few, many or name a class of expanded clone.

cdr3_aa | cdr3_nt | clone_size | d_call | j_call | v_call
CASSLARDRDEQFF | TGTGCCAGCAGTTTAGCCCGGGACAGGGATGAGCAGTTCTTC | - | TRBD1 | TRBJ2-1 | TRBV12-3/TRBV12-4
CASSPTGLSSYNEQFF | TGTGCCAGCAGTCCAACAGGCCTGAGCTCCTACAATGAGCAGTTCTTC | few | - | TRBJ2-1 | TRBV28
CASSRETGTKNIQYF | TGTGCCAGCAGCCGAGAGACAGGGACCAAAAACATTCAGTACTTC | - | TRBD1 | TRBJ2-4 | TRBV7-2
CASSLGLAASYNEQFF | TGTGCCAGCAGCTTGGGACTAGCGGCCTCCTACAATGAGCAGTTCTTC | - | TRBD2 | TRBJ2-1 | TRBV7-2
CASSISETQYF | TGTGCCAGTAGTATTTCGGAGACCCAGTACTTC | few | - | TRBJ2-5 | TRBV19
CSAREASGIREQYF | TGCAGTGCTAGAGAGGCTAGCGGGATCCGCGAGCAGTACTTC | - | TRBD2 | TRBJ2-7 | TRBV20-1
CASGRLAGDTDTQYF | TGTGCCAGCGGGCGACTAGCGGGAGACACAGATACGCAGTATTTT | few | TRBD2 | TRBJ2-3 | TRBV6-5
CASSQRGSSNQPQHF | TGTGCCAGCAGCCAACGGGGGTCTAGCAATCAGCCCCAGCATTTT | - | - | TRBJ1-5 | TRBV7-9
CATSRDGYYGYTF | TGTGCCACCAGCAGGGACGGCTACTATGGCTACACCTTC | few | - | TRBJ1-2 | TRBV15
CASSPRVTSRDEQFF | TGTGCTAGCAGCCCGCGAGTGACTAGCAGAGATGAGCAGTTCTTC | many | TRBD2 | TRBJ2-1 | TRBV7-7
CASSLLAGALNEQFF | TGTGCCAGCAGTCTCCTAGCGGGAGCCCTCAATGAGCAGTTCTTC | - | TRBD2 | TRBJ2-1 | TRBV28
CASSQGLDEKLFF | TGTGCCAGCAGTCAAGGTCTAGATGAAAAACTGTTTTTT | - | - | TRBJ1-4 | TRBV12-3/TRBV12-4
CASSPVGGGYEQYF | TGTGCCAGCAGCCCCGTGGGCGGGGGCTACGAGCAGTACTTC | many | TRBD2 | TRBJ2-7 | TRBV27
CASSRLAGGFNEQFF | TGTGCCAGCAGCCGGCTAGCGGGCGGTTTTAATGAGCAGTTCTTC | - | TRBD2 | TRBJ2-1 | TRBV2
CASSYSNSGSVTDTQYF | TGTGCCAGCAGTTACTCCAATAGCGGGAGTGTAACAGATACGCAGTATTTT | few | TRBD2 | TRBJ2-3 | TRBV6-5
CSTTPGQALSYEQYF | TGCAGTACTACCCCTGGGCAGGCCTTATCCTACGAGCAGTACTTC | - | - | TRBJ2-7 | TRBV20-1
CATADRGWGGYTF | TGTGCCACCGCTGACAGGGGATGGGGAGGCTACACCTTC | few | TRBD1 | TRBJ1-2 | TRBV2
CASSQVTADHRELFF | TGTGCCAGCAGCCAAGTCACAGCGGACCACCGGGAGCTGTTTTTT | - | - | TRBJ2-2 | TRBV3-1
CSVEVATGREKLFF | TGCAGCGTTGAAGTCGCGACAGGGCGGGAAAAACTGTTTTTT | few | TRBD1 | TRBJ1-4 | TRBV29-1
CSARDLWTAGPSEQYF | TGCAGTGCTAGAGATCTATGGACAGCAGGACCTTCCGAGCAGTACTTC | - | - | TRBJ2-7 | TRBV20-1
CASSHRLDTQYF | TGTGCCAGCAGCCATCGGTTAGATACGCAGTATTTT | few | - | TRBJ2-3 | TRBV3-1
CASRNTVYNEQFF | TGTGCCAGCAGAAATACAGTTTACAATGAGCAGTTCTTC | - | - | TRBJ2-1 | TRBV28
CASSLGLTGGNEKLFF | TGTGCCAGCAGTTTAGGACTAACAGGGGGCAATGAAAAACTGTTTTTT | few | TRBD1 | TRBJ1-4 | TRBV28
CASSGDGTINTGELFF | TGTGCCAGCAGTGGGGATGGGACAATTAACACCGGGGAGCTGTTTTTT | few | - | TRBJ2-2 | TRBV25-1
CASSDRTSGTETQYF | TGTGCCAGCAGTGATCGGACTAGCGGGACAGAGACCCAGTACTTC | - | TRBD2 | TRBJ2-5 | TRBV6-1